Each of the 11 T cell receptor beta chains below was sequenced from the same sample in a study of blood T cell repertoires in COVID-19. Data came from immunoSEQ multiplex PCR; TCRdb stores just in-frame clones and leaves some out. The top ten clones hold 13% of a sample with approximately 100,000 clones, 84% of them seen once. Sequencing input: peripheral blood. Receptors originate from a human donor in a cohort sampled during active or convalescent COVID-19.

The chain couples TRBV11-3 to TRBJ1-2, with 7 bases matching TRBD1. V lost 1 base and J lost 8; bases outside the gene matches: 4. The CDR3 totals 13 residues. Germline CDR1 SGHNT, CDR2 YENEEA. DNA for the CDR3: TGTGCCAGCAGCTTAGGAGGGGGCCGCGGCTACACCTTC. This sequence encodes CASSLGGGRGYTF.

This clone was found a few times. The gene calls are TRBV19 and TRBJ1-1, with D tentatively TRBD1 (5 bases). Germline values: CDR1 LNHDA, CDR2 SQIVND (reference sequence). CDR3 length equals 13 residues. V was pared by 7 bases and J by 4 bases, with 13 bases between. The CDR3 loop reads CASTAGRVTEAFF. The CDR3 DNA follows: TGTGCCAGTACCGCGGGACGGGTCACTGAAGCTTTCTTT.

V gene TRBV7-9 combines with J gene TRBJ1-3; D not certain. The germline CDR1 and CDR2 sequences are SEHNR and FQNEAQ (reference sequence). This CDR3 has 15 residues. V dropped 1 base and J dropped 0 bases, with 7 bases sitting between them. The DNA for the CDR3 is TGTGCCAGCAGCTTAGACAGATCCTCTGGAAACACCATATATTTT. This codes for CASSLDRSSGNTIYF.

The chain links TRBV13 to TRBJ2-7; 9 nucleotides align to TRBD1. CDR1 is PRHDT and CDR2 is FYEKMQ in the germline V gene (reference sequence). J was trimmed by 6 bases and V by 4 bases; bases with no gene match: 10. The CDR3 has 15 amino acids. The CDR3 here is CASSSAGTGISEQYF. The DNA of the CDR3 is TGTGCCAGCAGCTCAGCCGGGACAGGGATATCCGAGCAGTACTTC. Full variable domain (remainder filled in from reference TRBV13 and TRBJ2-7): AAGVIQSPRHLIKEKRETATLKCYPIPRHDTVYWYQQGPGQDPQFLISFYEKMQSDKGSIPDRFSAQQFSDYHSELNMSSLELGDSALYFCASSSAGTGISEQYFGPGTRLTVT.

This chain joins TRBV4-2 and TRBJ1-1; the D gene is possibly TRBD1 (6 bases). Trimming pared 0 bases from V and 6 bases from J, leaving 17 bases between. This CDR3 contains 16 residues. Germline CDR1 and CDR2: LGHNA and YNFKEQ. The CDR3 loop is CASSQDRGRGPAEAFF. The CDR3 DNA reads TGTGCCAGCAGCCAAGATCGGGGCAGGGGCCCGGCTGAAGCTTTCTTT.

The chain joins TRBV28 to TRBJ1-2; no clear D gene. Per germline, CDR1 MDHEN and CDR2 SYDVKM. There are 12 residues in the CDR3. Trimming removed 7 bases at V and 2 bases at J, with 8 bases between. Here the CDR3 DNA reads TGTGCCAGCAAGAACTGGAACTATGGCTACACCTTC. Its translation is CASKNWNYGYTF.

The rearrangement uses TRBV11-3 and TRBJ2-5; 9 bases are shared with TRBD2. The CDR3 is 15 amino acids. CDR1 is SGHNT and CDR2 is YENEEA in the germline V gene. Trimming removed 6 bases from V and 0 bases from J; junction bases left unmatched: 5. The CDR3 loop is CASSSGSSYQETQYF. DNA of the CDR3: TGTGCCAGCAGTAGCGGGAGCTCGTACCAAGAGACCCAGTACTTC.

The V and J genes are TRBV3-1 (or the pseudogene TRBV3-2) and TRBJ2-6, with no clear D. V dropped 2 bases and J dropped 2 bases, with 7 bases sitting between them. Germline values: CDR1 LGHDT, CDR2 YNNKEL (reference sequence). This CDR3 is built from 15 residues. CDR3 region: CASSQRGPGANVLTF. The CDR3 bases are TGTGCCAGCAGCCAAAGAGGCCCTGGGGCCAACGTCCTGACTTTC.

The chain joins TRBV11-3 to TRBJ2-7, with D perhaps matching TRBD1 (5 bases). Germline V gene data show CDR1 as SGHNT and CDR2 as YENEEA. CDR3 length: 16 residues. Between the trimmed V and J ends, which lost 5 bases and 4 bases, there was a span of 21 bases. CDR3: CASSPGGAGLLYEQYF. CDR3 bases: TGTGCCAGCAGCCCCGGTGGGGCCGGGTTACTTTACGAGCAGTACTTC.

This clone was seen a single time. The chain is built from TRBV6-5 and TRBJ2-7; TRBD2 might be the D (6 bases). Trimming stripped 8 bases from V and 5 bases from J, with 19 bases between. The CDR3 spans 14 residues. Germline V gives CDR1 MNHEY, CDR2 SVGAGI. The CDR3 DNA reads as TGTGCCAGCGGAGGGACGGGGATTTCCCACGAGCAGTACTTC. Amino acid sequence: CASGGTGISHEQYF.

This chain joins TRBV12-3 or TRBV12-4 and TRBJ1-5; D is ambiguous. Trimming left V 5 bases short and J 1 base short, with 6 bases between. This CDR3 has 13 amino acids. CDR3 amino acids: CASSIQSNQPQHF. Here the CDR3 DNA reads TGTGCCAGCAGTATTCAGAGCAATCAGCCCCAGCATTTT.